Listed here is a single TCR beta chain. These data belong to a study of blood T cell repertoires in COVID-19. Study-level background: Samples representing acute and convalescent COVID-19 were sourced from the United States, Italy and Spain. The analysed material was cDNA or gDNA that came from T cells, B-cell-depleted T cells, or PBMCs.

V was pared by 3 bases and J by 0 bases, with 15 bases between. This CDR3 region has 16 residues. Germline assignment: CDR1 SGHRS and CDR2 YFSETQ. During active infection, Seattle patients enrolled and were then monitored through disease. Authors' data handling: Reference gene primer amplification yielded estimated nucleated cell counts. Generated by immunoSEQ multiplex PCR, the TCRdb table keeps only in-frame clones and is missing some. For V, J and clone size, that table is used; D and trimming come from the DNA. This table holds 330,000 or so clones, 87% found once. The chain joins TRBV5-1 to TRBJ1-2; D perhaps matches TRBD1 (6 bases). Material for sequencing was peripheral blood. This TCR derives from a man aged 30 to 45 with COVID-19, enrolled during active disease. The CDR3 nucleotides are TGCGCCAGCAGCTCTGAGTACGGACAGTCTAACTATGGCTACACCTTC. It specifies CASSSEYGQSNYGYTF.